This T cell receptor (beta chain) is drawn from a study of cytomegalovirus exposure and HLA in healthy donors. Study-wide results and caveats: TCR beta V segments were, for the most part, productive about 87% or about 30% of the time in an earlier analysis.

Germline V gene sequence: CDR1 MNHEY, CDR2 SMNVEV (reference sequence). CDR3 size: 18 residues. Trimming shortened V by 2 bases and J by 0 bases, and 14 bases separated the two germline ends. This PCR relied on a set of 60 Vbeta primers and 13 Jbeta primers. TCRdb's copy holds only in-frame clones and misses some; the assay was immunoSEQ multiplex PCR. Among around 180,000 clones, 84% were seen once, and the ten largest hold 4.8%. Comments on this clone: Its antigen is still unknown.

The chain carries TRBV27 and TRBJ2-6; D is ambiguous. Input material: PBMCs. This clonotype originated in a girl aged 10 to 17 in good health and CMV-seropositive. The CDR3 here is CASSLETVSGSGANVLTF. CDR3 DNA sequence: TGTGCCAGCAGTTTAGAAACAGTGTCAGGCTCTGGGGCCAACGTCCTGACTTTC.